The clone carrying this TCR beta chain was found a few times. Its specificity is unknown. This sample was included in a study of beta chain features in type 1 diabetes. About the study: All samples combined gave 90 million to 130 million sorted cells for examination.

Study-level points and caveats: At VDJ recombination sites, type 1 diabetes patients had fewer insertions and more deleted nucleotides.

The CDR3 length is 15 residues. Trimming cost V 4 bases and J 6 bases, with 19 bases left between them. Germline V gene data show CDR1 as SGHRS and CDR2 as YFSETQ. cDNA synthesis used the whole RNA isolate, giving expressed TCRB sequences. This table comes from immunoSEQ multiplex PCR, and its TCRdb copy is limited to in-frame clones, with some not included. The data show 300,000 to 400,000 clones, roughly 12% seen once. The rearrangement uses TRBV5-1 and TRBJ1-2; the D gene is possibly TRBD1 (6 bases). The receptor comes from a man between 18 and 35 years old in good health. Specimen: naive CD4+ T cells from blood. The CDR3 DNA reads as TGCGCCAGCAGCGGGGACCCGACAGGACTCGATGGCTACACCTTC. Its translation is CASSGDPTGLDGYTF.